This TCR beta chain was obtained from a study of blood T cell repertoires in COVID-19. Study as a whole: The United States, Italy and Spain were the sources of the acute and convalescent COVID-19 samples. Nucleic acid was either cDNA or gDNA, and it came from T cells, B-cell-depleted T cells, or PBMCs.

Produced via immunoSEQ multiplex PCR; TCRdb's table is partial and in-frame only. Of roughly 150,000 clones listed, approximately 84% are singletons. This CDR3 has 16 residues. With 0 bases clipped from V and 0 bases from J, the junction kept 0 bases outside the gene matches. The V gene's germline CDR1 is MRHNA and CDR2 SNTAGT. By share, this clone ranks as medium-sized. Assignments of participants to cohorts depended upon their own reported clinical history. The receptor was isolated from a woman aged 18-29 years who had been exposed to COVID-19. The chain uses TRBV6-4 and TRBJ2-3; TRBD2 matches at 10 bases. Material for sequencing was PBMCs or T cells enriched from blood (not recorded which). The CDR3 bases are TGTGCCAGCAGTGACTCGACTAGCGGGAGCACAGATACGCAGTATTTT. Translating gives CASSDSTSGSTDTQYF.